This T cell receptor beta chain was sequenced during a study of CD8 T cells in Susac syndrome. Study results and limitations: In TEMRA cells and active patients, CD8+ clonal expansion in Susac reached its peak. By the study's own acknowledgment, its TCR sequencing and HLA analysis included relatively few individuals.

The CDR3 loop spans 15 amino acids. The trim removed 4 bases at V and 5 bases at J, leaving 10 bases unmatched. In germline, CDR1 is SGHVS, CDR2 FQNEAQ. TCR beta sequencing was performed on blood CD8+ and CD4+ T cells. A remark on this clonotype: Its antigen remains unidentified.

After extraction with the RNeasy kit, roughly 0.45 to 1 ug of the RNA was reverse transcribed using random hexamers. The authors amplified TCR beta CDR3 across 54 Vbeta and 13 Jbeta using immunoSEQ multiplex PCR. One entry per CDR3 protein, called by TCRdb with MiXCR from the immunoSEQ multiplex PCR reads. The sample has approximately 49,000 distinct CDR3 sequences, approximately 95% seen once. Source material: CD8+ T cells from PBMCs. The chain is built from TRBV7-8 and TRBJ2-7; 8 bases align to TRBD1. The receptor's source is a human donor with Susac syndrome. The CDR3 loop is CASSSIRTGFDEQYF. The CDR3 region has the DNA TGTGCCAGCAGCTCAATCCGGACAGGGTTCGACGAGCAGTACTTC. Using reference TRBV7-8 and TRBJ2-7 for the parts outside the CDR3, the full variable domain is GAGVSQSPRYKVAKRGQDVALRCDPISGHVSLFWYQQALGQGPEFLTYFQNEAQLDKSGLPSDRFFAERPEGSVSTLKIQRTQQEDSAVYLCASSSIRTGFDEQYFGPGTRLTVT.